The clone carrying this T cell receptor beta chain has just a few counts. Its antigen is unidentified. The data were obtained in a study of response to subunit inactivated influenza vaccine. Study-level points and caveats: Few additional T cells are recruited per seasonal influenza vaccination, authors suggested.

TCRdb fed the RT-PCR reads into MiXCR, producing one record per CDR3 protein. The table lists a few hundred thousand distinct CDR3 sequences, approximately 7.3% of them singletons. The CDR3 contains 18 residues. Unmatched junction bases numbered 4, after V lost 0 bases and J lost 0 bases. Sample: PBMCs from blood, taken around 2 years after vaccination. V usage is TRBV12-3 or TRBV12-4 and J usage is TRBJ1-5; 11 nucleotides match TRBD1. The sequence was obtained from a man aged 45-69 years who received an inactivated influenza vaccine. The CDR3 DNA follows: TGTGCCAGCAGTTTAGCGGGACAGGGGGTTTTTAGCAATCAGCCCCAGCATTTT. It is translated as CASSLAGQGVFSNQPQHF.